These 22 T cell receptor beta chains originate from one sample sequenced in a study of metastatic and nonmetastatic thyroid tumors. Using MiXCR, TCRdb reanalyzed the PCR reads. The data contain 100,000 or so clones, approximately 15% of them seen just once; the ten biggest clones take up 3.6%. Every patient underwent thyroid surgery untreated. Sequences were obtained from blood. The origin of the receptors is a female donor with papillary thyroid cancer or a benign thyroid nodule (not recorded which). Some clones in this sample may be carry-over from other donors' samples.

To note about this clone: A clone one base away is much larger, so this may be a read error. The V and J genes are TRBV4-1 and TRBJ1-1; D remains ambiguous. Germline V gene sequence: CDR1 MGHRA, CDR2 YSYEKL. This CDR3 spans 18 amino acids. The CDR3 loop reads CAGSQERGNPGGNTEAFF. CDR3 DNA: TGCGCCGGCAGCCAAGAAAGAGGAAACCCCGGCGGGAACACTGAAGCTTTCTTT.

This clone occurred many times. This chain joins TRBV7-6 and TRBJ2-5; D unresolved. V lost 3 bases and J 1 base, leaving 9 bases between the germline ends. The CDR3 runs to 14 residues. Looked up from germline, CDR1 is SGHVS and CDR2 is FNYEAQ. CDR3 loop: CASSFSAPQETQYF. Here the CDR3 DNA reads TGTGCCAGCAGCTTTTCAGCGCCCCAAGAGACCCAGTACTTC.

This clone was seen ten or more times. This chain links TRBV12-5 with TRBJ1-2; tentatively, D is TRBD1 (5 bases). The germline V and J ends were trimmed by 6 bases and 4 bases, with 18 bases remaining between them. Germline CDR1 LGHNT, CDR2 FRNRAP. The CDR3 is 15 amino acids. In nucleotides, the CDR3 is TGTGCTAGTGGCCCTGACAGCGCGTTGTTCTATGGCTACACCTTC. Translated: CASGPDSALFYGYTF.

The V call is TRBV20-1, the J call TRBJ2-7, with D unclear. In germline, CDR1 is DFQATT, CDR2 SNEGSKA (reference sequence). Trimming stripped 3 bases from V and 1 base from J, with 16 bases between. The CDR3 covers 15 residues. The CDR3 DNA is TGCAGTGCTAGGGCCCACTTGGTGTGTTCCTACGAGCAGTACTTC. Translation gives CSARAHLVCSYEQYF.

The sample holds a few counts of this clone. This chain links TRBV12-3 or TRBV12-4 with TRBJ1-1; a possible D gene is TRBD1 (6 bases). Trimming stripped 0 bases from V and 2 bases from J, with 13 bases between. The CDR3 is made up of 16 amino acids. CDR3 sequence: CASSLAGGVINTEAFF. Here the CDR3 DNA reads TGTGCCAGCAGTTTAGCGGGGGGCGTGATTAACACTGAAGCTTTCTTT.

This clone has at least ten counts. The chain links TRBV6-6 to TRBJ2-3, with 7 bases fitting TRBD1. V lost 4 bases to trimming and J lost 1 base; unmatched junction nucleotides: 11. The CDR3 is 17 residues long. CDR1 and CDR2 from the germline V gene are MNHNY and SVGAGI (reference sequence). Here the CDR3 DNA reads TGTGCCAGCAGTTTCGGAATAGACAGGGCACGCACAGATACGCAGTATTTT. This codes for CASSFGIDRARTDTQYF.

At least ten counts were recorded for this clone. The rearrangement uses TRBV6-2 or TRBV6-3 and TRBJ2-5, with 15 bases matching TRBD2. Per germline, CDR1 MNHEY and CDR2 SVGEGT. CDR3 length equals 18 residues. With V trimmed by 3 bases and J by 3 bases, 8 bases remained unmatched. In nucleotides, the CDR3 is TGTGCCAGCAGTTATCCCGGCTGGACTAGCGGGGGGGAAGAGACCCAGTACTTC. The encoded protein is CASSYPGWTSGGEETQYF.

This clone has a count of ten or more. The CDR3 region is CASSPSSTPGQGFEQYF. Written as DNA, the CDR3 is TGTGCCAGCAGTCCCTCCTCCACTCCGGGACAGGGCTTCGAGCAGTACTTC. J is TRBJ2-7 and V is TRBV12-3 or TRBV12-4, with TRBD1 matching over 9 bases. V trimming: 5 bases; J trimming: 6 bases; junction bases outside the gene matches: 17. The CDR3 covers 17 residues.

This clone was seen more than once but under ten times. V gene TRBV2 combines with J gene TRBJ2-2; D remains ambiguous. V was trimmed by 8 bases and J by 7 bases, leaving 17 bases between them. Germline-derived CDR1 and CDR2 are SNHLY and FYNNEI. CDR3 length equals 14 residues. CDR3 protein: CASQDLTWGGELFF. In nucleotides, the CDR3 is TGTGCCAGCCAAGACCTGACCTGGGGCGGGGAGCTGTTTTTT.

The rearrangement joins TRBV6-2 or TRBV6-3 to TRBJ2-7; possibly TRBD1 for D (6 bases). The CDR3 has 17 residues. Trimming removed 0 bases from V and 1 base from J, with 16 bases in between. In germline, CDR1 is MNHEY, CDR2 SVGEGT. CDR3 loop: CASSYSLDRLGSYEQYF. Here the CDR3 DNA reads TGTGCCAGCAGTTACTCCCTTGACAGGTTGGGTTCCTACGAGCAGTACTTC.

This rearrangement joins TRBV6-6 to TRBJ2-7; 9 nucleotides line up with TRBD1. The junction had 3 bases not matched to a gene; V was cut back by 6 bases and J by 0 bases. The CDR3 length is 14 residues. Germline assignment: CDR1 MNHNY and CDR2 SVGAGI (reference sequence). The CDR3 sequence is CASRLQGASYEQYF. DNA for the CDR3: TGTGCCAGCAGGTTACAGGGGGCCTCCTACGAGCAGTACTTC.

About this clone itself: A much larger clone lies a single base off, so this may be a read error. This sequence joins TRBV20-1 and TRBJ1-6, with 7 bases that match TRBD1. The CDR3 covers 14 residues. With 5 bases clipped from V and 5 bases from J, the junction kept 6 bases outside the gene matches. Germline V gene lookup returns CDR1 DFQATT and CDR2 SNEGSKA (reference sequence). The DNA for the CDR3 is TGCAGTGCTGGCAGGGGGGAGAATAATTCACCCCTCCACTTT. Translation gives CSAGRGENNSPLHF.

This clone came up many times. V gene TRBV4-1 combines with J gene TRBJ2-3, with D perhaps matching TRBD2 (5 bases). The germline gives CDR1 MGHRA, CDR2 YSYEKL. Trimming shortened V by 0 bases and J by 4 bases, and 8 bases separated the two germline ends. This CDR3 is built from 14 residues. As DNA, the CDR3 is TGCGCCAGCAGCCAAGAGAGGAGGTCAGATACGCAGTATTTT. Amino acid sequence: CASSQERRSDTQYF.

This clone was found a few times. The junction departs from germline at one end; a sequencing error may be responsible. V is TRBV7-7 and J is TRBJ2-1; 16 positions agree with TRBD2. The CDR3 sequence is 16 residues long. Germline loops: CDR1 SSHAT, CDR2 FNYEAQ (reference sequence). The CDR3 region has the DNA TGTGCTAGCAGCCACGGGACTAGCGGGGGGGCCGGTGGGCAGTTCTTC. Translated: CASSHGTSGGAGGQFF.

The table lists this clone with a count of one. Possible read error: a much larger clone is one base away. V usage is TRBV4-2 and J usage is TRBJ1-3; tentatively, D is TRBD1 (5 bases). Germline values: CDR1 LGHNA, CDR2 YNFKEQ. The CDR3 contains 15 residues. The V end was cut by 0 bases, the J end by 4 bases, with 10 bases between. CDR3 protein: CASSQEFRGGNTIYF. CDR3 DNA sequence: TGTGCCAGCAGCCAAGAATTTCGGGGGGGAAACACCATATATTTT.

The V gene is TRBV4-2, the J gene TRBJ1-4; the match to TRBD1 covers 7 bases. The CDR3 covers 15 residues. V lost 1 base, J lost 7 bases, and 6 bases stayed unmatched. Per the germline V gene, CDR1 is LGHNA and CDR2 is YNFKEQ. This chain's CDR3 is CASSQAPDRCEKLFF. The CDR3 DNA follows: TGTGCCAGCAGCCAAGCCCCGGACAGGTGTGAAAAACTGTTTTTT.

This clone was recorded many times. The J gene is TRBJ1-1, the V gene TRBV11-1, with 8 bases matching TRBD1. The germline CDR1 and CDR2 sequences are SGHAT and FQDESV (reference sequence). J was trimmed by 8 bases and V by 1 base; bases with no gene match: 15. The CDR3 extends over 17 amino acids. CDR3 sequence: CASSLVEVYGAGGEAFF. In DNA, the CDR3 is TGTGCCAGCAGCTTAGTTGAGGTATATGGGGCAGGGGGCGAAGCTTTCTTT.

The table lists this clone with many counts. The chain joins TRBV4-2 to TRBJ2-3; possible D gene TRBD2, 5 bases. The CDR3 has 16 amino acids. Germline V gene sequence: CDR1 LGHNA, CDR2 YNFKEQ. The V end lost 1 base, the J end lost 3 bases, and 14 bases lay between the germline ends. This chain's CDR3 is CASSQVTTAGTDTQYF. The DNA of the CDR3 is TGTGCCAGCAGCCAAGTGACTACGGCCGGTACAGATACGCAGTATTTT.

This clone was seen ten or more times. The J gene is TRBJ2-6, the V gene TRBV15; D might be TRBD1 or TRBD2, each matching 5 bases. The CDR3 loop spans 15 amino acids. CDR1 is LNHNV and CDR2 is YYDKDF in the germline V gene (reference sequence). Deletions cut 0 bases from V and 12 bases from J, with 15 bases between. The CDR3 sequence: CATSREGTYEGVLTF. Here the CDR3 DNA reads TGTGCCACCAGCAGAGAGGGGACGTATGAGGGCGTCCTGACTTTC.

As to this clone: A much larger clone sits a single nucleotide away, making a read error possible. Other DNA sequences in this sample translate to the same CDR3. The J gene is TRBJ2-1, the V gene TRBV5-1, with D possibly matching TRBD2 (6 bases). The CDR3 has 14 residues. V was clipped by 8 bases and J by 5 bases, with 17 bases between them. Germline values: CDR1 SGHRS, CDR2 YFSETQ. The CDR3 DNA follows: TGCGCCAGTAGGGGATCCGGGACTCACAATGAGCAGTTCTTC. It specifies CASRGSGTHNEQFF.

This clone was counted ten times or more. J is TRBJ1-3 and V is TRBV28; D gene uncertain. Germline lookup yields CDR1 MDHEN and CDR2 SYDVKM. The germline V and J ends were trimmed by 6 bases and 3 bases, with 6 bases remaining between them. There are 12 residues in the CDR3. The chain's CDR3 is CASRKNGNTIYF. The CDR3 DNA sequence: TGTGCCAGCAGAAAAAATGGAAACACCATATATTTT. The entire variable domain, with the rest obtained from reference TRBV28 and TRBJ1-3, is as follows: DVKVTQSSRYLVKRTGEKVFLECVQDMDHENMFWYRQDPGLGLRLIYFSYDVKMKEKGDIPEGYSVSREKKERFSLILESASTNQTSMYLCASRKNGNTIYFGEGSWLTVV.

At least ten counts were recorded for this clone. Written as DNA, the CDR3 is TGCGCCAGCAGTGGACTAGCGGGGGGGACAGATACGCAGTATTTT. Its protein product is CASSGLAGGTDTQYF. The V call is TRBV10-2, the J call TRBJ2-3; TRBD2 matches 14 bases. V trimming: 4 bases; J trimming: 3 bases; junction bases outside the gene matches: 0. In germline, CDR1 is WSHSY, CDR2 SAAADI. This CDR3 has 15 amino acids.